Listed below are T cell receptor beta chains from one sample, sequenced in a study of human T cells and chemical hapten exposure. TCRdb ran MiXCR on the RACE reads and lists one entry per CDR3 protein. The table records some 350,000 distinct CDR3 sequences, around 6% of them present only once. Source: whole blood, taken in connection with sensitization to the hapten diphenylcyclopropenone (DPC). These receptors originate from a young woman with alopecia areata. Some clones in this sample may be carry-over from other donors' samples. The CDR3 runs from the conserved cysteine through the conserved F or W. Each record gives: CDR3 protein, V gene, D gene, J gene. A D gene is named only where the DNA matches it firmly.

CDR3aa: CSVVLDTGELFF
v_gene: TRBV29-1
d_gene: .
j_gene: TRBJ2-2

CDR3aa: CSASGNLGAFF
v_gene: TRBV20-1
d_gene: .
j_gene: TRBJ1-1

CDR3aa: CASSQEGAGTGANREQFF
v_gene: TRBV4-3
d_gene: TRBD1
j_gene: TRBJ2-1

CDR3aa: CASSRSGTGELNEQFF
v_gene: TRBV18
d_gene: .
j_gene: TRBJ2-1

CDR3aa: CASSSRQSEAFF
v_gene: TRBV7-9
d_gene: .
j_gene: TRBJ1-1

CDR3aa: CASRAAGGVREKLFF
v_gene: TRBV12-3/TRBV12-4
d_gene: TRBD1
j_gene: TRBJ1-4

CDR3aa: CASSTPRRDRGNYGYTF
v_gene: TRBV6-2/TRBV6-3
d_gene: TRBD1
j_gene: TRBJ1-2

CDR3aa: CASSEDRHNEQYF
v_gene: TRBV2
d_gene: TRBD1
j_gene: TRBJ2-7

CDR3aa: CASSAAPDVPGYEQYF
v_gene: TRBV7-9
d_gene: .
j_gene: TRBJ2-7

CDR3aa: CASGGSEGNYGYTF
v_gene: TRBV6-1
d_gene: .
j_gene: TRBJ1-2

CDR3aa: CASSREGLAATDTQYF
v_gene: TRBV5-1
d_gene: TRBD2
j_gene: TRBJ2-3

CDR3aa: CASSLGLGTGGADTQYF
v_gene: TRBV7-2
d_gene: TRBD1
j_gene: TRBJ2-3

CDR3aa: CATQNPRGLALYEQYF
v_gene: TRBV6-1
d_gene: TRBD2
j_gene: TRBJ2-7

CDR3aa: CASSSKSGLEQYF
v_gene: TRBV6-2/TRBV6-3
d_gene: .
j_gene: TRBJ2-7

CDR3aa: CASSLERHEAFF
v_gene: TRBV5-1
d_gene: .
j_gene: TRBJ1-1

CDR3aa: CASSPQGDGELFF
v_gene: TRBV4-3
d_gene: TRBD1
j_gene: TRBJ2-2

CDR3aa: CASRGYSEAFF
v_gene: TRBV12-3/TRBV12-4
d_gene: .
j_gene: TRBJ1-1

CDR3aa: CSAREAGQGAVGELFF
v_gene: TRBV20-1
d_gene: TRBD1
j_gene: TRBJ2-2

CDR3aa: CATKDANEKLFF
v_gene: TRBV24-1
d_gene: .
j_gene: TRBJ1-4

CDR3aa: CASSLGPAPGEKLFF
v_gene: TRBV5-1
d_gene: .
j_gene: TRBJ1-4

CDR3aa: CATSRDRGGAAKNIQYF
v_gene: TRBV15
d_gene: TRBD1
j_gene: TRBJ2-4

CDR3aa: CASSYAEKNTEAFF
v_gene: TRBV6-5
d_gene: .
j_gene: TRBJ1-1

CDR3aa: CASSSGNSNQPQHF
v_gene: TRBV12-3/TRBV12-4
d_gene: .
j_gene: TRBJ1-5

CDR3aa: CASSPRDRGLTNEKLFF
v_gene: TRBV11-2
d_gene: TRBD1
j_gene: TRBJ1-4

CDR3aa: CASSQASGATGELFF
v_gene: TRBV3-1
d_gene: TRBD2
j_gene: TRBJ2-2

CDR3aa: CASSLNRQETQYF
v_gene: TRBV7-2
d_gene: .
j_gene: TRBJ2-5

CDR3aa: CASSLVEVAGGQETQYF
v_gene: TRBV4-1
d_gene: TRBD2
j_gene: TRBJ2-5

CDR3aa: CATSRARGSGGAGNEQFF
v_gene: TRBV15
d_gene: TRBD2
j_gene: TRBJ2-1

CDR3aa: CASGLSNSGGAGDTQYF
v_gene: TRBV12-5
d_gene: TRBD2
j_gene: TRBJ2-3

CDR3aa: CASSPISTETYEQYF
v_gene: TRBV7-9
d_gene: .
j_gene: TRBJ2-7

CDR3aa: CASSLVGGSSYGYTF
v_gene: TRBV5-6
d_gene: .
j_gene: TRBJ1-2

CDR3aa: CASRVDLSDNEQFF
v_gene: TRBV5-6
d_gene: .
j_gene: TRBJ2-1

CDR3aa: CASNDRGAQPQHF
v_gene: TRBV28
d_gene: TRBD1
j_gene: TRBJ1-5

CDR3aa: CSALPGRRYEQYF
v_gene: TRBV20-1
d_gene: .
j_gene: TRBJ2-7

CDR3aa: CASSPRAGDEQYF
v_gene: TRBV18
d_gene: .
j_gene: TRBJ2-7

CDR3aa: CASSRLTGGAAETQYF
v_gene: TRBV4-3
d_gene: TRBD1
j_gene: TRBJ2-5

CDR3aa: CASSLAGPSTDTQYF
v_gene: TRBV7-2
d_gene: TRBD2
j_gene: TRBJ2-3

CDR3aa: CASRSGGPDTQYF
v_gene: TRBV7-9
d_gene: TRBD2
j_gene: TRBJ2-3

CDR3aa: CASSVDRAPQFF
v_gene: TRBV9
d_gene: .
j_gene: TRBJ2-1

CDR3aa: CASSLRSGWDDEQFF
v_gene: TRBV7-9
d_gene: .
j_gene: TRBJ2-1

CDR3aa: CASSRDQIYEQYF
v_gene: TRBV6-5
d_gene: .
j_gene: TRBJ2-7

CDR3aa: CASSLGKANEQFF
v_gene: TRBV27
d_gene: .
j_gene: TRBJ2-1

CDR3aa: CASSRTGGSTDSNQPQHF
v_gene: TRBV18
d_gene: TRBD1
j_gene: TRBJ1-5

CDR3aa: CASSFAVQQYF
v_gene: TRBV12-3/TRBV12-4
d_gene: .
j_gene: TRBJ2-7

CDR3aa: CASSGGSPLHF
v_gene: TRBV7-9
d_gene: .
j_gene: TRBJ1-6

CDR3aa: CAISDAPRDGYTF
v_gene: TRBV10-3
d_gene: .
j_gene: TRBJ1-2

CDR3aa: CATSRPDRPNYGYTF
v_gene: TRBV15
d_gene: .
j_gene: TRBJ1-2

CDR3aa: CASGSGAPGEQYF
v_gene: TRBV12-5
d_gene: .
j_gene: TRBJ2-7

CDR3aa: CASSQELQNTGELFF
v_gene: TRBV4-3
d_gene: .
j_gene: TRBJ2-2

CDR3aa: CASSSGSSGGQPQHF
v_gene: TRBV28
d_gene: .
j_gene: TRBJ1-5

CDR3aa: CASSVDQGAYNEQFF
v_gene: TRBV9
d_gene: TRBD1
j_gene: TRBJ2-1

CDR3aa: CASSQDSGFYGYTF
v_gene: TRBV3-1
d_gene: .
j_gene: TRBJ1-2